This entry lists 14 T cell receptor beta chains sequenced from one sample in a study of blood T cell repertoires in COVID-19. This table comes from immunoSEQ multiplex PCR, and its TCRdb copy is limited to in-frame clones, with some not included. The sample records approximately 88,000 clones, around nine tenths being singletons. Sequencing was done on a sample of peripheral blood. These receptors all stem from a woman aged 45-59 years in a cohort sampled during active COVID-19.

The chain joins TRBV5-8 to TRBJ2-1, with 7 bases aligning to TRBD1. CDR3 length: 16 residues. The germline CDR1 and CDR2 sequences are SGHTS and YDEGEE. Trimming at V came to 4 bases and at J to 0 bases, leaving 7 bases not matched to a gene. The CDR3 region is CASSIRGSSSYNEQFF. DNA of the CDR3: TGTGCCAGCAGCATCAGGGGGTCAAGCTCCTACAATGAGCAGTTCTTC.

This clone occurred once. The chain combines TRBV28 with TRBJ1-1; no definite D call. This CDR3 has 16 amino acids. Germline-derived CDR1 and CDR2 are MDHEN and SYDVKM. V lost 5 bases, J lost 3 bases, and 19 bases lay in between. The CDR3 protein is CASSLPPSTSHTEAFF. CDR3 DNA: TGTGCCAGCAGTCTACCACCTTCTACTAGTCACACTGAAGCTTTCTTT.

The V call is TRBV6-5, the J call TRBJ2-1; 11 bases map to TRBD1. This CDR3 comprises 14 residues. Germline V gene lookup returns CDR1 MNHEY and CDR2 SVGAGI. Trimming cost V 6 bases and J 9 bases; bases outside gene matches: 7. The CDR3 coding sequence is TGTGCCAGCAGCAGGACAGGGGGCATGGGTGAGCAGTTCTTC. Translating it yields CASSRTGGMGEQFF.

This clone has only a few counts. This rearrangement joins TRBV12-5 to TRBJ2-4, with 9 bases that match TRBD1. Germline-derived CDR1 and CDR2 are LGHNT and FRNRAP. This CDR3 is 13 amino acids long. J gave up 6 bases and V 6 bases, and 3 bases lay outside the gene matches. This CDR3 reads CASGGQGVNIQYF. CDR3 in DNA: TGTGCTAGTGGGGGACAGGGAGTAAACATTCAGTACTTC.

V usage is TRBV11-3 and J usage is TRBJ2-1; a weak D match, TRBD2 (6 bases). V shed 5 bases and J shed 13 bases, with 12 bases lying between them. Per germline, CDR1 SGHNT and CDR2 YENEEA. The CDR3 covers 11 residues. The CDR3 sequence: CASSPDGSQFF. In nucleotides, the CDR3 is TGTGCCAGCAGCCCGGACGGGAGCCAGTTCTTC.

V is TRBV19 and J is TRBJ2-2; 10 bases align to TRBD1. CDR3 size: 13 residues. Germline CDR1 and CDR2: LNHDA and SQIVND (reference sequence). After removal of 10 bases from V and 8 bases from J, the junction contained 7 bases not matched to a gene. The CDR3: CAIGTGDEGELFF. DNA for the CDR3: TGTGCCATCGGGACAGGGGATGAAGGGGAGCTGTTTTTT.

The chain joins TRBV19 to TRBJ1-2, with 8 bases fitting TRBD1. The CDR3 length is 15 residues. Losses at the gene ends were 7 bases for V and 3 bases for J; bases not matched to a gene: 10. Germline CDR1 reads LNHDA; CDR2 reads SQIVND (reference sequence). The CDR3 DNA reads TGTGCCAGTACGGGTCAGGGGGCGATAGACTATGGCTACACCTTC. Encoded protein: CASTGQGAIDYGYTF.

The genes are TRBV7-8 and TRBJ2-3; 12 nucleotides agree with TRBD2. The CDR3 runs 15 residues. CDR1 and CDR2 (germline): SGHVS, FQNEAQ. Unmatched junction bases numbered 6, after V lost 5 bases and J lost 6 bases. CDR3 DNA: TGTGCCAGCAGCCCCCCTACTAGCGGGAGGGATACGCAGTATTTT. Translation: CASSPPTSGRDTQYF.

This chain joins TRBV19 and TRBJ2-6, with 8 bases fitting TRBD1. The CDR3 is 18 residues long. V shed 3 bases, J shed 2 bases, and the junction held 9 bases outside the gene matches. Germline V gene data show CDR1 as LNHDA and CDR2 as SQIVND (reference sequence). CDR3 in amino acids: CASSIVPGGLTGANVLTF. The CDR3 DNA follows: TGTGCCAGTAGTATTGTCCCAGGGGGCCTCACTGGGGCCAACGTCCTGACTTTC.

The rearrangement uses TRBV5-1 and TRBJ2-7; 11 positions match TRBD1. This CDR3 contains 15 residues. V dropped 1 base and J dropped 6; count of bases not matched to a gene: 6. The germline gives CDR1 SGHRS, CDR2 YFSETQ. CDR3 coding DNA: TGCGCCAGCAGCTTGATGGGACAGGGGGTTTCCGAGCAGTACTTC. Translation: CASSLMGQGVSEQYF.

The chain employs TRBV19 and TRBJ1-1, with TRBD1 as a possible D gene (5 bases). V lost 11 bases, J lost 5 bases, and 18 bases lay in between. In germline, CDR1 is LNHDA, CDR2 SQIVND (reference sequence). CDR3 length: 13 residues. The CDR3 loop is CAVTQTGGTEAFF. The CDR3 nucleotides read TGTGCCGTAACGCAAACGGGGGGGACTGAAGCTTTCTTT.

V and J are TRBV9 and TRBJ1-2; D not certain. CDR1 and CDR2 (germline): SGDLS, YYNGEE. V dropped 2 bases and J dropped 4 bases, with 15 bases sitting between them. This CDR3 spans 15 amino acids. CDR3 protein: CASSVGRQAGYGYTF. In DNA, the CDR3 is TGTGCCAGCAGCGTTGGCCGCCAGGCGGGCTATGGCTACACCTTC.

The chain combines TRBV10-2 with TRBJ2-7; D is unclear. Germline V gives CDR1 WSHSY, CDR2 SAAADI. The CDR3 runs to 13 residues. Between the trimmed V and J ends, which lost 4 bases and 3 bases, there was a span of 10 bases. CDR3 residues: CASSVNRDYEQYF. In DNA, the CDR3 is TGCGCCAGCAGTGTTAACAGAGACTACGAGCAGTACTTC.

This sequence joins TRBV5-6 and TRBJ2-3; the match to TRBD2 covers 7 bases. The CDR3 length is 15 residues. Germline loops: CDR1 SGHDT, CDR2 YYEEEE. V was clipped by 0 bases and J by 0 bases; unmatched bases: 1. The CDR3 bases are TGTGCCAGCAGCTTGGGACTAGCTAGCACAGATACGCAGTATTTT. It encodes CASSLGLASTDTQYF.